Following are 8 T cell receptor beta chains from one sample sequenced in a study of technical replicates of blood from several donors (TCRdb year 2017). Library construction relied on the immunoSEQ multiplex PCR assay. Sourced from immuneACCESS, this table was stored by TCRdb with only in-frame sequences that have V and J called. A share of the clones is absent; for the studies checked, an unresolved V gene accounts for under half, and the remainder has no known explanation. This sample is represented by about 79,000 clones; around 92% of them were singletons. The leading ten clones occupy about 0.4% of the sample. The sequencing input was T cells isolated from PBMCs. The receptors derive from a human donor in good health. Some clones in this sample may be carry-over from other donors' samples.

The chain couples TRBV7-8 to TRBJ1-1; TRBD1 matches 7 bases. Per germline, CDR1 SGHVS and CDR2 FQNEAQ. The CDR3 sequence is 12 residues long. Losses at the gene ends were 5 bases for V and 8 bases for J; bases not matched to a gene: 5. DNA for the CDR3: TGTGCCAGCAGCGACCGAGGGGGCGAAGCTTTCTTT. It encodes CASSDRGGEAFF. The whole variable domain, filled in from reference TRBV7-8 and TRBJ1-1, reads GAGVSQSPRYKVAKRGQDVALRCDPISGHVSLFWYQQALGQGPEFLTYFQNEAQLDKSGLPSDRFFAERPEGSVSTLKIQRTQQEDSAVYLCASSDRGGEAFFGQGTRLTVV.

The chain uses TRBV29-1 and TRBJ1-2; no definite D call. The CDR3 spans 13 residues. CDR1 and CDR2 from the germline V gene are SQVTM and ANQGSEA. Trimming pared 3 bases from V and 7 bases from J, leaving 15 bases between. In nucleotides, the CDR3 is TGCAGCGTTGATTCTGGGGTTGGAGGTGGCTACACCTTC. This sequence encodes CSVDSGVGGGYTF.

This chain joins TRBV30 and TRBJ2-3; 8 bases are a match to TRBD2. Germline lookup yields CDR1 GTSNPN and CDR2 SVGIG (reference sequence). J was trimmed by 5 bases and V by 3 bases; bases with no gene match: 4. The CDR3 runs 13 residues. The DNA of the CDR3 is TGTGCCTGGAGCCCCGGGGGGGGAGATACGCAGTATTTT. Translated: CAWSPGGGDTQYF.

The chain uses TRBV10-1 and TRBJ2-1; 9 nucleotides align to TRBD2. Trimming at V came to 3 bases and at J to 6 bases, leaving 3 bases not matched to a gene. CDR3 length equals 14 residues. From germline, CDR1 is WNHNN and CDR2 SYGVQD (reference sequence). CDR3: CASSDFSGSNEQFF. In DNA form, the CDR3 reads TGCGCCAGCAGTGATTTTAGCGGGAGCAATGAGCAGTTCTTC.

This chain connects TRBV5-1 to TRBJ1-1; 9 bases are a match to TRBD1. The germline CDR1 and CDR2 sequences are SGHRS and YFSETQ. The CDR3 covers 15 residues. J lost 3 bases, V lost 4 bases, and 7 bases had no gene match. This CDR3 reads CASSPRQGGDTEAFF. The CDR3 DNA reads as TGCGCCAGCAGCCCCCGACAGGGGGGGGACACTGAAGCTTTCTTT.

The chain carries TRBV7-6 and TRBJ2-4; TRBD2 is a possible D gene (7 bases). The germline V gene encodes CDR1 SGHVS and CDR2 FNYEAQ. This CDR3 is 15 amino acids long. The V end lost 1 base, the J end lost 9 bases, and 16 bases lay between the germline ends. In nucleotides, the CDR3 is TGTGCCAGCAGCTTAGGGCATAGGGAGGGGGGCATTCAGTACTTC. As protein: CASSLGHREGGIQYF.

The chain carries TRBV30 and TRBJ2-5; the D gene is possibly TRBD1 (6 bases). Germline V gene sequence: CDR1 GTSNPN, CDR2 SVGIG (reference sequence). Trimming removed 2 bases at V and 5 bases at J, with 9 bases between. This CDR3 has 12 residues. CDR3: CAWSFGQETQYF. DNA of the CDR3: TGTGCCTGGAGTTTTGGACAGGAGACCCAGTACTTC.

This clone showed up just once. The chain combines TRBV5-4 with TRBJ2-7; 8 nucleotides match TRBD1. CDR1 and CDR2 from the germline V gene are SGHNT and YYREEE (reference sequence). The CDR3 length is 14 residues. After removal of 2 bases from V and 7 bases from J, the junction contained 8 bases not matched to a gene. CDR3: CASSLKTGGTEQYF. CDR3 nucleotide sequence: TGTGCCAGCAGCTTAAAAACAGGGGGTACGGAGCAGTACTTC.